These 32 T cell receptor beta chains were sequenced from one sample in a study of chemoradiotherapy in HPV16-positive cancers. Assay: immunoSEQ multiplex PCR; the TCRdb copy retains only in-frame clones and omits some. This sample has 55,000 to 85,000 clones, with roughly 86% found just once. Sequenced here: blood, sampled from a patient who underwent chemoradiotherapy. The receptors come from a human donor with HPV-associated anogenital cancer.

This chain joins TRBV6-5 and TRBJ1-5; perhaps TRBD1 as D (6 bases). Looked up from germline, CDR1 is MNHEY and CDR2 is SVGAGI. Deletions cut 5 bases from V and 7 bases from J, with 15 bases between. This CDR3 has 14 amino acids. CDR3 in amino acids: CASSQDSLEQPQHF. The CDR3 region has the DNA TGTGCCAGCAGTCAGGACAGTTTGGAGCAGCCCCAGCATTTT.

CDR3 in DNA: TGTGCCTGGGATGACCGGGACTCTCTCCCCCCGTTCTTC. This translates into CAWDDRDSLPPFF. The gene calls are TRBV30 and TRBJ2-1, with D maybe TRBD2 (6 bases). The ends were cut back, 5 bases at V and 15 bases at J, with 23 bases in the middle. The CDR3 runs to 13 residues. CDR1 and CDR2 from the germline V gene are GTSNPN and SVGIG (reference sequence).

The chain joins TRBV6-6 to TRBJ2-7; maybe TRBD2 (5 bases). Trimming left V 0 bases short and J 6 bases short, with 12 bases between. The CDR3 contains 14 residues. Per germline, CDR1 MNHNY and CDR2 SVGAGI (reference sequence). The CDR3 nucleotides are TGTGCCAGCAGTTACTCGGGGAGTTCGGGCGAGCAGTACTTC. Translation: CASSYSGSSGEQYF.

CDR3 DNA sequence: TGTGCCAGGGGGGGAAGTGAGCAGTTCTTC. As protein: CARGGSEQFF. The chain couples TRBV11-3 to TRBJ2-1; possible D gene TRBD2, 6 bases. V dropped 9 bases and J dropped 9 bases, with 9 bases sitting between them. The CDR3 consists of 10 residues. Germline lookup yields CDR1 SGHNT and CDR2 YENEEA. Full variable domain (outside the CDR3, taken from reference TRBV11-3 and TRBJ2-1): EAGVVQSPRYKIIEKKQPVAFWCNPISGHNTLYWYLQNLGQGPELLIRYENEEAVDDSQLPKDRFSAERLKGVDSTLKIQPAELGDSAVYLCARGGSEQFFGPGTRLTVL.

V is TRBV2 and J is TRBJ1-3, with a weak D call TRBD1 (6 bases). Germline CDR1 is SNHLY and CDR2 is FYNNEI. Trimming removed 4 bases at V and 3 bases at J, with 19 bases between. The CDR3 covers 17 residues. The CDR3 sequence is CASSALFGGADGNTIYF. The CDR3 DNA sequence: TGTGCCAGCAGTGCCCTTTTCGGGGGCGCAGATGGAAACACCATATATTTT.

This CDR3 is CASSQDLYLPSNDEQFF. In nucleotides, the CDR3 is TGTGCCAGCAGCCAAGATCTTTATCTTCCCTCGAACGATGAGCAGTTCTTC. The chain couples TRBV14 to TRBJ2-1; D gene unclear. V lost 0 bases and J 8 bases, leaving 20 bases between the germline ends. CDR1 is SGHDN and CDR2 is FVKESK in the germline V gene. The CDR3 runs to 17 residues.

The V and J genes are TRBV28 and TRBJ2-3, with 7 bases aligning to TRBD1. J gave up 2 bases and V 3 bases, and 11 bases lay outside the gene matches. There are 17 residues in the CDR3. CDR1 is MDHEN, CDR2 SYDVKM, per germline. In DNA, the CDR3 is TGTGCCAGCAGTTTTGAGATGAGACAGGGTGCCACAGATACGCAGTATTTT. It is translated as CASSFEMRQGATDTQYF. The full variable domain, in which reference TRBV28 and TRBJ2-3 provide the parts outside the CDR3, is DVKVTQSSRYLVKRTGEKVFLECVQDMDHENMFWYRQDPGLGLRLIYFSYDVKMKEKGDIPEGYSVSREKKERFSLILESASTNQTSMYLCASSFEMRQGATDTQYFGPGTRLTVL.

V and J are TRBV2 and TRBJ1-5; 7 bases agree with TRBD1. Germline V CDR1 and CDR2: SNHLY, FYNNEI. The V segment lost 4 bases and the J segment 0 bases; nucleotides outside the gene matches: 9. This CDR3 region has 17 residues. The CDR3 here is CASSAPRGTDSNQPQHF. Here the CDR3 DNA reads TGTGCCAGCAGTGCCCCCAGGGGGACAGATAGCAATCAGCCCCAGCATTTT.

The V call is TRBV30, the J call TRBJ2-5; TRBD2 aligns across 14 bases. The CDR3 sequence is 16 residues long. Trimming cost V 3 bases and J 5 bases; bases outside gene matches: 8. In germline, CDR1 is GTSNPN, CDR2 SVGIG (reference sequence). CDR3 sequence reads: CAWRLTSGGAGETQYF. For the CDR3, the DNA is TGTGCCTGGAGGTTGACTAGCGGGGGGGCCGGTGAGACCCAGTACTTC.

The CDR3 loop is CASSLGFGNAYEQYF. Written as DNA, the CDR3 is TGCGCCAGCAGCTTGGGGTTCGGAAACGCCTACGAGCAGTACTTC. The chain joins TRBV5-1 to TRBJ2-7; no definite D call. V dropped 0 bases and J dropped 2 bases, with 12 bases sitting between them. Germline CDR1 reads SGHRS; CDR2 reads YFSETQ. The CDR3 spans 15 residues.

The J gene is TRBJ2-1, the V gene TRBV29-1; D unresolved. Trimming removed 7 bases from V and 0 bases from J, with 7 bases in between. Germline V gene lookup returns CDR1 SQVTM and CDR2 ANQGSEA. The CDR3 sequence is 12 residues long. CDR3 coding DNA: TGCAGCGCGAAGAGCTCCTACAATGAGCAGTTCTTC. Translation: CSAKSSYNEQFF.

The chain recombines TRBV27 with TRBJ1-6; 8 nucleotides align to TRBD1. This CDR3 has 15 amino acids. Trimming took 3 bases from V and 7 from J; bases not matched to a gene: 5. Germline loops: CDR1 MNHEY, CDR2 SMNVEV (reference sequence). CDR3 region: CASSFLQGGNSPLHF. The CDR3 nucleotides are TGTGCCAGCAGTTTCTTACAGGGGGGGAATTCACCCCTCCACTTT.

In this sample, this clone turned up a few times. The chain has TRBV2 and TRBJ2-5, with 8 bases lining up with TRBD2. CDR1 is SNHLY, CDR2 FYNNEI, per germline. The trim removed 6 bases at V and 4 bases at J, leaving 7 bases unmatched. The CDR3 runs 14 residues. CDR3 nucleotide sequence: TGTGCCAGCAGGGGTTCCAGCGGGAGAGAGACCCAGTACTTC. It yields the protein CASRGSSGRETQYF. The whole variable domain, remainder taken from reference TRBV2 and TRBJ2-5, is EPEVTQTPSHQVTQMGQEVILRCVPISNHLYFYWYRQILGQKVEFLVSFYNNEISEKSEIFDDQFSVERPDGSNFTLKIRSTKLEDSAMYFCASRGSSGRETQYFGPGTRLLVL.

The CDR3 DNA sequence: TGTGCCAGCATTGGGCTCGGGGGCTATGGCTACACCTTC. Protein sequence: CASIGLGGYGYTF. J is TRBJ1-2 and V is TRBV6-6, with TRBD1 as a possible D gene (5 bases). The CDR3 runs 13 residues. Germline V gene data show CDR1 as MNHNY and CDR2 as SVGAGI (reference sequence). V was trimmed by 7 bases and J by 4 bases, leaving 13 bases between them.

The chain employs TRBV7-3 and TRBJ2-1, with D unresolved. CDR3 length equals 15 residues. CDR1 and CDR2 (germline): SGHTA, FQGTGA. Trimming removed 5 bases at V and 4 bases at J, with 15 bases between. The CDR3: CASSPTLDGYNEQFF. DNA for the CDR3: TGTGCCAGCAGCCCTACCCTGGACGGATACAATGAGCAGTTCTTC.

V gene TRBV7-2 combines with J gene TRBJ2-7, with TRBD2 matching 11 bases. In germline, CDR1 is SGHTA, CDR2 FQGNSA. The J segment lost 0 bases and the V segment lost 3 bases, leaving 4 bases of the junction unmatched. The CDR3 spans 16 residues. The CDR3 nucleotides read TGTGCCAGCAGCTTTTTTCTAGCGGGGGGCTCCTACGAGCAGTACTTC. Translation: CASSFFLAGGSYEQYF.

Regarding this clone: The sample contains more than one DNA sequence encoding this CDR3. As DNA, the CDR3 is TGTGCCTGGAGTCGAAGGGACAGGGTCTATAATTCACCCCTCCACTTT. Amino acids: CAWSRRDRVYNSPLHF. The chain joins TRBV30 to TRBJ1-6; 9 bases line up with TRBD1. J was trimmed by 3 bases and V by 2 bases; bases with no gene match: 5. This CDR3 comprises 16 residues. CDR1 is GTSNPN, CDR2 SVGIG, per germline (reference sequence). Using reference TRBV30 and TRBJ1-6 for the parts outside the CDR3, the full variable domain is SQTIHQWPATLVQPVGSPLSLECTVEGTSNPNLYWYRQAAGRGLQLLFYSVGIGQISSEVPQNLSASRPQDRQFILSSKKLLLSDSGFYLCAWSRRDRVYNSPLHFGNGTRLTVT.

The V call is TRBV7-2, the J call TRBJ2-1; the D gene is possibly TRBD2 (6 bases). V was cut by 2 bases and J by 3 bases, with 11 bases left in between. Per germline, CDR1 SGHTA and CDR2 FQGNSA. The CDR3 is 15 residues long. The DNA of the CDR3 is TGTGCCAGCAGCTTATTAGCGGAATTCTACAATGAGCAGTTCTTC. It translates to CASSLLAEFYNEQFF.

The gene calls are TRBV28 and TRBJ1-3; D is ambiguous. Trimming removed 6 bases from V and 2 bases from J, with 14 bases in between. The V gene's germline CDR1 is MDHEN and CDR2 SYDVKM. This CDR3 is 15 amino acids long. In DNA, the CDR3 is TGTGCCAGCAGACCGGGCGACCCCCCTGGAAACACCATATATTTT. Protein: CASRPGDPPGNTIYF.

This rearrangement joins TRBV10-2 to TRBJ1-4; D call uncertain. The length of the CDR3 is 11 residues. Trimming stripped 4 bases from V and 8 bases from J, with 5 bases between. Germline CDR1 reads WSHSY; CDR2 reads SAAADI. The CDR3 nucleotides read TGCGCCAGCAGTGCCGTAGAAAAACTGTTTTTT. This encodes CASSAVEKLFF.

In this sample, this clone turned up a few times. The V gene is TRBV28, the J gene TRBJ1-2; TRBD1 agrees at 10 bases. This CDR3 comprises 15 residues. Germline assignment: CDR1 MDHEN and CDR2 SYDVKM. Germline trimming cut 3 bases from V and 7 bases from J; bases unmatched to any gene: 8. As DNA, the CDR3 is TGTGCCAGCAGTTTGGGGAGACAGGGGGCGGGTGGCTACACCTTC. Translation gives CASSLGRQGAGGYTF.

The rearrangement joins TRBV19 to TRBJ2-3, with 9 bases that match TRBD2. Per germline, CDR1 LNHDA and CDR2 SQIVND (reference sequence). CDR3 length: 17 amino acids. V gave up 6 bases and J gave up 4 bases; unmatched junction bases: 14. The CDR3 DNA is TGTGCCAGTAGGCCGGGGGGGCTAGCGGGGCTGGCAGATACGCAGTATTTT. It encodes CASRPGGLAGLADTQYF.

A few counts support this clone. The chain combines TRBV19 with TRBJ2-1, with D tentatively TRBD2 (6 bases). V was shortened by 0 bases and J by 0 bases, with 9 bases between the two germline ends. The CDR3 loop spans 16 amino acids. The germline V gene has CDR1 LNHDA and CDR2 SQIVND (reference sequence). DNA for the CDR3: TGTGCCAGTAGTATAGATCTAGCGAGCTCCTACAATGAGCAGTTCTTC. Its protein is CASSIDLASSYNEQFF.

The CDR3 protein is CASSYGAGAKETQYF. The CDR3 DNA reads TGTGCCAGCAGTTACGGAGCGGGGGCCAAAGAGACCCAGTACTTC. The chain joins TRBV6-5 to TRBJ2-5; 8 bases match TRBD2. V lost 2 bases to trimming and J lost 3 bases; unmatched junction nucleotides: 5. There are 15 residues in the CDR3. In germline, CDR1 is MNHEY, CDR2 SVGAGI.

This clone was detected only once. The chain carries TRBV2 and TRBJ1-5, with D unresolved. V lost 6 bases to trimming and J lost 2 bases, with 11 bases between them. This CDR3 spans 14 amino acids. In germline, CDR1 is SNHLY, CDR2 FYNNEI. CDR3 in DNA: TGTGCCAGCAGAAGTCCGCGAGGCAATCAGCCCCAGCATTTT. Protein sequence: CASRSPRGNQPQHF.

This chain uses TRBV5-4 with TRBJ1-1; a weak D match, TRBD1 (5 bases). The CDR3 runs 14 residues. Per the germline V gene, CDR1 is SGHNT and CDR2 is YYREEE (reference sequence). The V end was cut by 0 bases, the J end by 2 bases, with 8 bases between. The CDR3 is CASSLGQRNTEAFF. CDR3 in DNA: TGTGCCAGCAGCTTGGGACAGAGAAACACTGAAGCTTTCTTT.

The gene calls are TRBV18 and TRBJ1-1, with 9 bases aligning to TRBD1. In germline, CDR1 is KGHSH, CDR2 LQKENI. The CDR3 contains 15 residues. V dropped 6 bases and J dropped 1; count of bases not matched to a gene: 6. In nucleotides, the CDR3 is TGTGCCAGCTCCCCGGACAGGGGACAGAACACTGAAGCTTTCTTT. It specifies CASSPDRGQNTEAFF.

This sequence joins TRBV11-2 and TRBJ2-2, with D maybe TRBD1 (5 bases). Trimming took off 1 base at V and 3 bases at J, with 9 bases between the two ends. The CDR3 loop spans 15 amino acids. Germline assignment: CDR1 SGHAT and CDR2 FQNNGV. CDR3 region: CASSLGQGDTGELFF. CDR3 nucleotide sequence: TGTGCCAGCAGCTTAGGGCAGGGTGACACCGGGGAGCTGTTTTTT.

The J gene is TRBJ2-3, the V gene TRBV5-4; no clear D. The germline V gene encodes CDR1 SGHNT and CDR2 YYREEE (reference sequence). V gave up 7 bases and J gave up 1 base, with 4 bases separating them. The CDR3 consists of 11 residues. As DNA, the CDR3 is TGTGCCAGCCGGGGCACAGATACGCAGTATTTT. Its protein product is CASRGTDTQYF.

The chain combines TRBV13 with TRBJ2-2; 11 bases are a match to TRBD2. V was clipped by 5 bases and J by 4 bases; unmatched bases: 9. CDR1 is PRHDT and CDR2 is FYEKMQ in the germline V gene (reference sequence). This CDR3 region has 17 residues. This CDR3 is CASSGRTSGYGTGELFF. The CDR3 coding sequence is TGTGCCAGCAGCGGGCGGACTAGCGGGTATGGCACCGGGGAGCTGTTTTTT.

This clone has more than one count but fewer than ten. CDR3 amino acids: CASSRRLGGETQPQHF. CDR3 coding DNA: TGTGCCAGCAGCCGTCGATTAGGGGGGGAGACTCAGCCCCAGCATTTT. The rearrangement uses TRBV6-6 and TRBJ1-5, with D perhaps matching TRBD1 (6 bases). CDR1 is MNHNY and CDR2 is SVGAGI in the germline V gene (reference sequence). The V end was cut by 6 bases, the J end by 6 bases, with 21 bases between. The length of the CDR3 is 16 residues.

The chain carries TRBV18 and TRBJ1-6; TRBD1 matches 9 bases. V lost 3 bases, J lost 10 bases, and 10 bases stayed unmatched. The CDR3 extends over 16 amino acids. Germline CDR1 and CDR2: KGHSH and LQKENI. The chain's CDR3 is CASSPGQGLMGSPLHF. In nucleotides, the CDR3 is TGTGCCAGCTCACCGGGACAGGGCCTTATGGGGTCACCCCTCCACTTT.